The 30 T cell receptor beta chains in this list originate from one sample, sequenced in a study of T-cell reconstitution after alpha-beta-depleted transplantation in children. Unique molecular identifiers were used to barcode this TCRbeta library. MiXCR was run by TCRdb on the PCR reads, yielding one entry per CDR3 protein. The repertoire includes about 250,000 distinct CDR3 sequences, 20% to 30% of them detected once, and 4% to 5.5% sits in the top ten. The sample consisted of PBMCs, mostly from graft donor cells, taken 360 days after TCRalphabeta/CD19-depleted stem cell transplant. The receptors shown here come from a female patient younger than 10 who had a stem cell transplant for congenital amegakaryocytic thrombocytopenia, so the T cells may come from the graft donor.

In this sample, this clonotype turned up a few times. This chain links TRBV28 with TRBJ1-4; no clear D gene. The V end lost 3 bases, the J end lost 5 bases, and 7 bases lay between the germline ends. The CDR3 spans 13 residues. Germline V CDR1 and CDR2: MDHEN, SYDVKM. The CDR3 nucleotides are TGTGCCAGCAGTTTCACGGAAAATGAAAAACTGTTTTTT. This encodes CASSFTENEKLFF.

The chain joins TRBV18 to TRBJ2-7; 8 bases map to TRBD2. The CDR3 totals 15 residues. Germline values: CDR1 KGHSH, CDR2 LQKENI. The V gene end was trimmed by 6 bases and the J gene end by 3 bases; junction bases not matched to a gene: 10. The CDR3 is CASSQRGLDNYEQYF. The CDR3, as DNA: TGTGCCAGCTCTCAACGGGGACTAGATAACTACGAGCAGTACTTC.

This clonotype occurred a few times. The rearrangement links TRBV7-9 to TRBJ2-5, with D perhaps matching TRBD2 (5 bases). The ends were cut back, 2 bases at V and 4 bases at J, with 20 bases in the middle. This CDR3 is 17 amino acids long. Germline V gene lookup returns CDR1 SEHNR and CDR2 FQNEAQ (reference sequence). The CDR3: CASSLMALLRGGETQYF. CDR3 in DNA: TGTGCCAGCAGCTTAATGGCCCTCCTTCGAGGAGGAGAGACCCAGTACTTC.

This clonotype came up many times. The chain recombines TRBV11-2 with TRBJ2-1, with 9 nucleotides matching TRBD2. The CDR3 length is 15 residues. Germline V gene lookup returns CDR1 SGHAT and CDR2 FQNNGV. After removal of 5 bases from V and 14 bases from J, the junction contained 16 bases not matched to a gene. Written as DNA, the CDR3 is TGTGCCAGCAGCCCCAAGTGGCTAGCGGGATCTCGAGAGTTCTTC. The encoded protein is CASSPKWLAGSREFF. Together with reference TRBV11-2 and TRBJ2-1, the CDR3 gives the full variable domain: EAGVAQSPRYKIIEKRQSVAFWCNPISGHATLYWYQQILGQGPKLLIQFQNNGVVDDSQLPKDRFSAERLKGVDSTLKIQPAKLEDSAVYLCASSPKWLAGSREFFGPGTRLTVL.

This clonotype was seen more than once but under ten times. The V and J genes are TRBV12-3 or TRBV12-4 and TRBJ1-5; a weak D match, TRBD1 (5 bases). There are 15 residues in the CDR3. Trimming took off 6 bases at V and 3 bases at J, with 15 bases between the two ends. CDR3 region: CASSPGWTYNQPQHF. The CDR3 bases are TGTGCCAGCAGCCCCGGTTGGACATACAATCAGCCCCAGCATTTT.

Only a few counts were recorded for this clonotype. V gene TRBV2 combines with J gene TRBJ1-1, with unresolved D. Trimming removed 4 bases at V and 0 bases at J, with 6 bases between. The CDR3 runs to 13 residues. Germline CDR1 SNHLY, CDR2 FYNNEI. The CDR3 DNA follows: TGTGCCAGCAGTGCTTTAATGAACACTGAAGCTTTCTTT. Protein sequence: CASSALMNTEAFF.

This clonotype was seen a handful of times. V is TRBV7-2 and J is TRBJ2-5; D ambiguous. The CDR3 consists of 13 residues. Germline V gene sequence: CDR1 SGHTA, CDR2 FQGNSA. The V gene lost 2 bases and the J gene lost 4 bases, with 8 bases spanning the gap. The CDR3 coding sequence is TGTGCCAGCAGCTTATTGGAGCTAGAGACCCAGTACTTC. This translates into CASSLLELETQYF.

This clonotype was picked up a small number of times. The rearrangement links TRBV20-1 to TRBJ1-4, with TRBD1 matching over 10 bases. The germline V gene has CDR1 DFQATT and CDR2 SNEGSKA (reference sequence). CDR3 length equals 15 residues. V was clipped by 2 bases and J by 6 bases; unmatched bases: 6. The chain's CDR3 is CSARPTGGWDEKLFF. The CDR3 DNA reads TGCAGTGCTAGACCGACAGGGGGCTGGGATGAAAAACTGTTTTTT.

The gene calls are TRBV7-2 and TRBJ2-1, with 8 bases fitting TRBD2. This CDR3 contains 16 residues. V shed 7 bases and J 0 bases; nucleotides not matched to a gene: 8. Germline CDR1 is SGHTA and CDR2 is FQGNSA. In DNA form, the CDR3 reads TGTGCCAGCAACCCTAGCGGGCGACTCTCCTACAATGAGCAGTTCTTC. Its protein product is CASNPSGRLSYNEQFF.

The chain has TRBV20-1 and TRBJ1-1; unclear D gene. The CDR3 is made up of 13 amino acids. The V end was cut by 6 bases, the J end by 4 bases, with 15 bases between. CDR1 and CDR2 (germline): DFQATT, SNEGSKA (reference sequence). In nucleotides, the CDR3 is TGCAGTGCCGAGGAGCCGTCGGGCACTGAAGCTTTCTTT. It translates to CSAEEPSGTEAFF.

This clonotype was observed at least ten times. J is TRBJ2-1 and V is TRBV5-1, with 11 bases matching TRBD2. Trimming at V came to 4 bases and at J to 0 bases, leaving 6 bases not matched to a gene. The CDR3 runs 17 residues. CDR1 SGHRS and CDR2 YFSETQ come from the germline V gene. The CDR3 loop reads CASSKRGLADSYNEQFF. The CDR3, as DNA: TGCGCCAGCAGCAAAAGGGGACTAGCGGACTCCTACAATGAGCAGTTCTTC.

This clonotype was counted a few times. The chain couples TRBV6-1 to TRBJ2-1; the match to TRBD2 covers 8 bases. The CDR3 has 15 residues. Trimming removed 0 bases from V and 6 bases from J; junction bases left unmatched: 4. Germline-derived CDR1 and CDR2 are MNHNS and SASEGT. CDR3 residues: CASSEAGTRINEQFF. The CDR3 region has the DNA TGTGCCAGCAGTGAAGCAGGGACTAGAATCAATGAGCAGTTCTTC.

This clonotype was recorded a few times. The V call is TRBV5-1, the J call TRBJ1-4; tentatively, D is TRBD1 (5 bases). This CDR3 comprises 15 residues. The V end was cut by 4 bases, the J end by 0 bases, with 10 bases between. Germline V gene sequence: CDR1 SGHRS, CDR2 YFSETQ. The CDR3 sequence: CASSPTRATNEKLFF. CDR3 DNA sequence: TGCGCCAGCAGCCCTACCAGGGCAACTAATGAAAAACTGTTTTTT.

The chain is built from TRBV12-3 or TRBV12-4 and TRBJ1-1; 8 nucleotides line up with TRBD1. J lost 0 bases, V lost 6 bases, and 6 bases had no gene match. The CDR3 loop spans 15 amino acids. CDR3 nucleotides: TGTGCCAGCAGCTGGACAGGGAGCATGAACACTGAAGCTTTCTTT. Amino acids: CASSWTGSMNTEAFF.

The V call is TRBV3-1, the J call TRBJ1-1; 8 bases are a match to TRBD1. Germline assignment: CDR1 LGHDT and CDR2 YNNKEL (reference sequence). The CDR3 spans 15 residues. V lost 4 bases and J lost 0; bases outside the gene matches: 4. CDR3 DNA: TGTGCCAGCAGCCCCGGGACAGGCCTGAACACTGAAGCTTTCTTT. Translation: CASSPGTGLNTEAFF.

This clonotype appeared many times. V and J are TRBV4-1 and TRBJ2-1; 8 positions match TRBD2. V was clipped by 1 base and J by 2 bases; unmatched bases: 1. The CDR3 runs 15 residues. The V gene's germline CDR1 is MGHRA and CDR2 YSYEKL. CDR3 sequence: CASSQVAGPYNEQFF. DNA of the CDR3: TGCGCCAGCAGCCAAGTAGCGGGACCCTACAATGAGCAGTTCTTC.

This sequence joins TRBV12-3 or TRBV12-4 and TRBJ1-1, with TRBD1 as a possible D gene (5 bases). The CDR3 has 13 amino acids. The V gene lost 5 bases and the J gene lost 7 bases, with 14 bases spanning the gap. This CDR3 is CASSPWGLDEAFF. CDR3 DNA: TGTGCCAGCAGTCCATGGGGGTTAGATGAAGCTTTCTTT.

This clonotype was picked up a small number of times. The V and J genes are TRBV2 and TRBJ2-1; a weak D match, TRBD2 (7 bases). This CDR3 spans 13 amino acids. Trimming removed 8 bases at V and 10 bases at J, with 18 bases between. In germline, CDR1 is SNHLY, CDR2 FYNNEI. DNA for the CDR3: TGTGCCAGCGGAGGGGGGGGGCCTTGGGAGCAGTTCTTC. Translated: CASGGGGPWEQFF.

The CDR3 here is CASSSGGYYGYTF. DNA of the CDR3: TGTGCCAGCAGTAGCGGGGGTTACTATGGCTACACCTTC. The chain is built from TRBV7-9 and TRBJ1-2; D might be TRBD1 (5 bases). The germline CDR1 and CDR2 sequences are SEHNR and FQNEAQ (reference sequence). V lost 6 bases and J lost 3, with 11 bases in between. CDR3 length equals 13 residues.

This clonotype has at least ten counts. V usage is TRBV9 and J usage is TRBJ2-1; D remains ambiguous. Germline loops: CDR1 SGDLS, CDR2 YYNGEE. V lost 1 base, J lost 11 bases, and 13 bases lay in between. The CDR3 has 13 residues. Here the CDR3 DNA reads TGTGCCAGCAGCGTACGGCCGGACGACCAGCAGTTCTTC. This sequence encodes CASSVRPDDQQFF.

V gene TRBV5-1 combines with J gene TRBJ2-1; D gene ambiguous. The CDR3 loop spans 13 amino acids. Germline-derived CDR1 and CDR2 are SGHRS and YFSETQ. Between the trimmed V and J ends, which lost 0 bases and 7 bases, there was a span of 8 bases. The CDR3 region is CASSLEVENEQFF. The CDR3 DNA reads TGCGCCAGCAGCTTGGAAGTGGAGAATGAGCAGTTCTTC.

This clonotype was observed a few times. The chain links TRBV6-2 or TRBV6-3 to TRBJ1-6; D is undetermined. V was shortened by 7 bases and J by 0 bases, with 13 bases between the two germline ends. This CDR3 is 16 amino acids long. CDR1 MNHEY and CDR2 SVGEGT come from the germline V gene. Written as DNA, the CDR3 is TGTGCCAGCAATTGGGCCGCGAGCTCCTATAATTCACCCCTCCACTTT. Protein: CASNWAASSYNSPLHF.

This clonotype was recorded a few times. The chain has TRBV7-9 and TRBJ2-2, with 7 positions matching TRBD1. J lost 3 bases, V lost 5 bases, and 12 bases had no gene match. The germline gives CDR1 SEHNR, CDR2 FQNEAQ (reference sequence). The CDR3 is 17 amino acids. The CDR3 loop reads CASSHRGGLPYTGELFF. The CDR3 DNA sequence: TGTGCCAGCAGCCACAGAGGGGGCCTCCCTTACACCGGGGAGCTGTTTTTT.

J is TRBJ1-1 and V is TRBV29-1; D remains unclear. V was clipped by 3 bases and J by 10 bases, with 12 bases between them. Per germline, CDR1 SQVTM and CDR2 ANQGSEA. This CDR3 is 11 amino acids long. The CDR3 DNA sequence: TGCAGCGTTGACCGGGAGGGAATAGCTTTCTTT. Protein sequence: CSVDREGIAFF.

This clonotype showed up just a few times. The CDR3 region is CASSLSPPGLAGSYEQYF. Written as DNA, the CDR3 is TGTGCCAGCAGCTTAAGTCCCCCGGGGCTTGCGGGGTCCTACGAGCAGTACTTC. The rearrangement links TRBV7-6 to TRBJ2-7; maybe TRBD2 (6 bases). V was pared by 2 bases and J by 1 base, with 21 bases between. This CDR3 has 18 amino acids. Germline CDR1 is SGHVS and CDR2 is FNYEAQ.

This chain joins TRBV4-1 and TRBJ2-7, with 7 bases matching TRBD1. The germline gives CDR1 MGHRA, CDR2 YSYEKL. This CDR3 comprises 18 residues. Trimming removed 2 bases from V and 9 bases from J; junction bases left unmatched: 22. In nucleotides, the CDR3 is TGCGCCAGCAGCCAAACAATGAGGGGGCTAGGGCCCCCAGCCGGGCAGTACTTC. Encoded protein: CASSQTMRGLGPPAGQYF.

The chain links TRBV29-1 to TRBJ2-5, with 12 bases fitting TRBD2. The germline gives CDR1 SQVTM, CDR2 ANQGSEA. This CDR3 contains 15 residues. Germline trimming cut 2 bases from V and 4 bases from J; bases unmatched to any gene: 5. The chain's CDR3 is CSVELAGGPSETQYF. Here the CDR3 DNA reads TGCAGCGTTGAACTAGCGGGGGGGCCCTCAGAGACCCAGTACTTC.

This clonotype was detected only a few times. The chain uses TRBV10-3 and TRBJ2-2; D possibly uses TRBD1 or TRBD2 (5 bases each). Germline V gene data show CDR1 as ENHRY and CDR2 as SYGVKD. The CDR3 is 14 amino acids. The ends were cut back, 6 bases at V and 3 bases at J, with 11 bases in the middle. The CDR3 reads CAISGAGDTGELFF. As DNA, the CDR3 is TGTGCCATCAGCGGGGCCGGGGACACCGGGGAGCTGTTTTTT.

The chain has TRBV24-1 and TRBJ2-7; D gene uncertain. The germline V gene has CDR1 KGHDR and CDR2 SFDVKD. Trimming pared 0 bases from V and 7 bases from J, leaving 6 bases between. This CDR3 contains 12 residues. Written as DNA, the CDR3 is TGTGCCACCAGTGATTTGCAGAGTGAGCAGTACTTC. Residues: CATSDLQSEQYF.

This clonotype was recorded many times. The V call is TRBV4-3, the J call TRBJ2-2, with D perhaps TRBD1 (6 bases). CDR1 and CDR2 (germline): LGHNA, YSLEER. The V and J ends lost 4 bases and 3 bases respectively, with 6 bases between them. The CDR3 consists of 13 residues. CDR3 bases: TGCGCCAGCAGCCGACAGGACACCGGGGAGCTGTTTTTT. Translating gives CASSRQDTGELFF.